Given below is one T cell receptor beta chain in context. Its antigen is currently unknown. The junction does not match germline at one end; this may be a read error. The data originate from a study of cytomegalovirus exposure and HLA in healthy donors. About the research overall: Clustering assigned roughly 81% of the approximately 370 genotyped donors to the Caucasian-associated ancestry cluster. Points from the study as a whole: Reports indicate that TCR beta sequences accurately predicted the HLA-A and HLA-B alleles of most subjects. Per a prior analysis, the majority of TCR beta V segments were productive roughly 87% or roughly 30% of the time. Rare TCR sequences dominated, though some public TCRs recurred in many donors.

The study ran its PCR with 60 Vbeta and 13 Jbeta primers. The protocol was immunoSEQ multiplex PCR, while the TCRdb copy is restricted to in-frame clones and leaves out a portion. Found here are about 180,000 clones, approximately 84% of them singletons; the top ten hold 0.38%. The germline V gene has CDR1 SGHRS and CDR2 YFSETQ. This CDR3 is 15 amino acids long. Sequences were obtained from PBMCs. The rearrangement joins TRBV5-1 to TRBJ1-4, with TRBD1 identical over 7 bases. The source of this sequence is a boy younger than 10 in good health and CMV-seronegative. The CDR3 is CASSQSPGGNENLFF. CDR3 DNA: TGCGCCAGCAGCCAAAGCCCAGGGGGGAATGAAAACCTGTTTTTT. The variable domain in full, with the rest retrieved from reference TRBV5-1 and TRBJ1-4, is KAGVTQTPRYLIKTRGQQVTLSCSPISGHRSVSWYQQTPGQGLQFLFEYFSETQRNKGNFPGRFSGRQFSNSRSEMNVSTLELGDSALYLCASSQSPGGNENLFFGSGTQLSVL.